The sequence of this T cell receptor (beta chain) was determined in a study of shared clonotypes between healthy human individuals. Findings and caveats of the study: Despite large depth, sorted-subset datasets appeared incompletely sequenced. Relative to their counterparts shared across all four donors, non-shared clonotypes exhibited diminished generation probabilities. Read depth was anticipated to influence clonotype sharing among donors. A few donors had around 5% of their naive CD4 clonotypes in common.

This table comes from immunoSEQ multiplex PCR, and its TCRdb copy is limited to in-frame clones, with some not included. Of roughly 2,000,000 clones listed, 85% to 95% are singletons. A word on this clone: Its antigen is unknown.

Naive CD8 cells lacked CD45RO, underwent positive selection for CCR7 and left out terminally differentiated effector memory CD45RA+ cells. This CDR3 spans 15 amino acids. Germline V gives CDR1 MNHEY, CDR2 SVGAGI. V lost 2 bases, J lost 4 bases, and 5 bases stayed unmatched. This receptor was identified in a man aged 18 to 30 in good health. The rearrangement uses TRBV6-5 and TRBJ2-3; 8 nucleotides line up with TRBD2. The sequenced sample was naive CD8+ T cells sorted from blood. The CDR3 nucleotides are TGTGCCAGCAGTTACGTCGGGGGGGCCTCAGATACGCAGTATTTT. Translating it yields CASSYVGGASDTQYF.